The 18 T cell receptor beta chains in this list originate from one sample, sequenced in a study of cytomegalovirus exposure and HLA in healthy donors. The PCR ran on 60 Vbeta and 13 Jbeta primers. The protocol was immunoSEQ multiplex PCR, while the TCRdb copy is restricted to in-frame clones and leaves out a portion. The repertoire holds over 110,000 clones, with more than 75% as singletons. The sample taken for sequencing was PBMCs. The receptors come from a woman in her thirties or forties in good health and CMV-seropositive.

In this sample, this clone turned up a few times. This chain uses TRBV5-1 with TRBJ1-2; 8 bases are a match to TRBD1. Trimming at V came to 2 bases and at J to 6 bases, leaving 9 bases not matched to a gene. Germline lookup yields CDR1 SGHRS and CDR2 YFSETQ. CDR3 length: 15 amino acids. The CDR3, as DNA: TGCGCCAGCAGCTTAATCTCCGCAGGGGGCGATGGCTACACCTTC. It yields the protein CASSLISAGGDGYTF.

The chain has TRBV12-5 and TRBJ2-7; perhaps TRBD1 as D (6 bases). Trimming cost V 7 bases and J 6 bases, with 13 bases left between them. Germline-derived CDR1 and CDR2 are LGHNT and FRNRAP. CDR3 length equals 12 residues. The CDR3 sequence is CASAWGRGEQYF. CDR3 DNA: TGTGCTAGTGCCTGGGGCAGGGGCGAGCAGTACTTC.

This chain joins TRBV28 and TRBJ2-7; the D gene is possibly TRBD2 (6 bases). Germline V gene sequence: CDR1 MDHEN, CDR2 SYDVKM. CDR3 length: 13 amino acids. V dropped 4 bases and J dropped 5 bases, with 12 bases sitting between them. The CDR3 sequence: CASSSPGVDEQYF. Written as DNA, the CDR3 is TGTGCCAGCAGTTCCCCGGGAGTCGACGAGCAGTACTTC.

This chain joins TRBV27 and TRBJ2-1; 12 bases agree with TRBD1. The CDR3 consists of 14 residues. The germline gives CDR1 MNHEY, CDR2 SMNVEV (reference sequence). V gave up 6 bases and J gave up 10 bases; unmatched junction bases: 7. The CDR3 sequence: CASRPGQGAREQFF. The CDR3 DNA reads as TGTGCCAGCAGGCCGGGACAGGGGGCTCGAGAGCAGTTCTTC.

As to this clone: Other DNA sequences of this sample code for an identical CDR3. The gene calls are TRBV12-5 and TRBJ2-5, with TRBD2 matching 8 bases. V dropped 3 bases and J dropped 6; count of bases not matched to a gene: 3. Per the germline V gene, CDR1 is LGHNT and CDR2 is FRNRAP. The CDR3 contains 13 residues. This CDR3 reads CASGLAGEKTQYF. As DNA, the CDR3 is TGTGCTAGTGGTTTAGCGGGAGAGAAGACCCAGTACTTC.

V usage is TRBV5-1 and J usage is TRBJ1-1; D uncertain. This CDR3 is 14 amino acids long. CDR1 is SGHRS, CDR2 YFSETQ, per germline. With 0 bases removed from V and 1 base from J, the gap between germline ends came to 7 bases. CDR3 sequence reads: CASSLAGSNTEAFF. In DNA, the CDR3 is TGCGCCAGCAGCTTGGCGGGGTCGAACACTGAAGCTTTCTTT.

The chain links TRBV28 to TRBJ2-7; 9 bases line up with TRBD1. The CDR3 runs to 14 residues. Germline V gene lookup returns CDR1 MDHEN and CDR2 SYDVKM. Germline trimming cut 6 bases from V and 4 bases from J; bases unmatched to any gene: 7. The CDR3 region is CASSRTGVGYEQYF. The DNA of the CDR3 is TGTGCCAGCAGCCGGACAGGGGTAGGATACGAGCAGTACTTC.

The rearrangement joins TRBV13 to TRBJ1-2; no clear D gene. Germline V gene lookup returns CDR1 PRHDT and CDR2 FYEKMQ (reference sequence). V was cut by 5 bases and J by 4 bases, with 14 bases left in between. The CDR3 has 14 residues. Written as DNA, the CDR3 is TGTGCCAGCAGCCCGGGTCCGAACCCCTATGGCTACACCTTC. This encodes CASSPGPNPYGYTF.

This sequence joins TRBV5-8 and TRBJ1-5; D is unresolved. Germline assignment: CDR1 SGHTS and CDR2 YDEGEE. Trimming took 4 bases from V and 4 from J, leaving 6 bases between them. The CDR3 consists of 12 residues. CDR3 bases: TGTGCCAGCAGCCTATATAATCAGCCCCAGCATTTT. It yields the protein CASSLYNQPQHF. The full variable domain, with the rest looked up from reference TRBV5-8 and TRBJ1-5, is EAGVTQSPTHLIKTRGQQATLRCSPISGHTSVYWYQQALGLGLQFLLWYDEGEERNRGNFPPRFSGRQFPNYSSELNVNALELEDSALYLCASSLYNQPQHFGDGTRLSIL.

The chain carries TRBV28 and TRBJ2-1; TRBD2 matches 9 bases. Looked up from germline, CDR1 is MDHEN and CDR2 is SYDVKM. The V gene end was trimmed by 6 bases and the J gene end by 0 bases; junction bases not matched to a gene: 3. This CDR3 region has 15 residues. The CDR3 spells CASRVSGSSYNEQFF. The CDR3 DNA reads as TGTGCCAGCAGAGTTAGCGGGAGCTCCTACAATGAGCAGTTCTTC.

Here the CDR3 reads CASSSGDRERLFF. In DNA, the CDR3 is TGCGCCAGCAGCTCCGGGGACAGGGAGAGACTGTTTTTT. J is TRBJ1-4 and V is TRBV5-1, with 9 nucleotides matching TRBD1. The CDR3 length is 13 residues. CDR1 is SGHRS, CDR2 YFSETQ, per germline. The J segment lost 13 bases and the V segment lost 3 bases, leaving 7 bases of the junction unmatched. The full variable domain, its missing parts supplied by reference TRBV5-1 and TRBJ1-4, is KAGVTQTPRYLIKTRGQQVTLSCSPISGHRSVSWYQQTPGQGLQFLFEYFSETQRNKGNFPGRFSGRQFSNSRSEMNVSTLELGDSALYLCASSSGDRERLFFGSGTQLSVL.

This clone has more than one count but fewer than ten. The rearrangement joins TRBV6-1 to TRBJ1-1; tentative D call: TRBD1 (6 bases). CDR1 and CDR2 from the germline V gene are MNHNS and SASEGT. V lost 7 bases to trimming and J lost 0 bases, with 12 bases between them. The CDR3 consists of 14 residues. CDR3 in amino acids: CASIRGGVNTEAFF. Written as DNA, the CDR3 is TGTGCCAGCATTAGAGGGGGAGTGAACACTGAAGCTTTCTTT.

This chain links TRBV27 with TRBJ2-7, with 9 nucleotides matching TRBD2. Germline V gives CDR1 MNHEY, CDR2 SMNVEV (reference sequence). CDR3 length: 14 amino acids. After removal of 2 bases from V and 4 bases from J, the junction contained 3 bases not matched to a gene. The DNA for the CDR3 is TGTGCCAGCAGTTTAAGTAGCGGGAGTTACGAGCAGTACTTC. This gives the protein CASSLSSGSYEQYF.

The V and J genes are TRBV5-1 and TRBJ2-5; TRBD1 might be the D (6 bases). Trimming left V 4 bases short and J 4 bases short, with 14 bases between. Looked up from germline, CDR1 is SGHRS and CDR2 is YFSETQ. This CDR3 is 14 amino acids long. CDR3 residues: CASSIGQLRETQYF. CDR3 bases: TGCGCCAGCAGCATCGGACAGTTAAGAGAGACCCAGTACTTC. Looking up the rest from reference TRBV5-1 and TRBJ2-5 gives the full variable domain: KAGVTQTPRYLIKTRGQQVTLSCSPISGHRSVSWYQQTPGQGLQFLFEYFSETQRNKGNFPGRFSGRQFSNSRSEMNVSTLELGDSALYLCASSIGQLRETQYFGPGTRLLVL.

The genes are TRBV30 and TRBJ2-5; D gene uncertain. V lost 0 bases, J lost 5 bases, and 7 bases lay in between. CDR1 GTSNPN and CDR2 SVGIG come from the germline V gene (reference sequence). The CDR3 spans 12 residues. CDR3 residues: CAWSVDWETQYF. The CDR3 DNA follows: TGTGCCTGGAGTGTAGACTGGGAGACCCAGTACTTC.

The rearrangement uses TRBV5-1 and TRBJ1-6; weak D call: TRBD1 (6 bases). CDR1 is SGHRS, CDR2 YFSETQ, per germline. With 5 bases removed from V and 7 bases from J, the gap between germline ends came to 13 bases. There are 14 residues in the CDR3. Written as DNA, the CDR3 is TGCGCCAGCAGTTCCGGACAGATCAATTCACCCCTCCACTTT. Its translation is CASSSGQINSPLHF.

The J gene is TRBJ1-2, the V gene TRBV18, with D perhaps TRBD1 (6 bases). Deletions cut 3 bases from V and 2 bases from J, with 7 bases between. CDR1 KGHSH and CDR2 LQKENI come from the germline V gene. This CDR3 is built from 13 residues. The CDR3 DNA is TGTGCCAGCTCACCCGGGACAAACTATGGCTACACCTTC. Translating gives CASSPGTNYGYTF.

The rearrangement links TRBV12-2 to TRBJ2-1; the D segment call TRBD1 is taken from the table without a DNA check. TRBV12-2 is given as a pseudogene. The length of the CDR3 is 15 residues. The CDR3 here is CASRLARQGLNEQFF. The CDR3 DNA is TGTGCAAGTCGCTTAGCCCGACAGGGACTCAATGAGCAGTTCTTC.